This T cell receptor (beta chain) was found in a study of CD8 T cells in Susac syndrome. Negative magnetic isolation gave CD8+ and CD4+ cells; FACS enriched CD8+ TEMRA. This clonotype has just one count. This CDR3 comprises 15 residues. Germline V CDR1 and CDR2: SGHTA, FQGTGA. Between the trimmed V and J ends, which lost 5 bases and 2 bases, there was a span of 15 bases. Random hexamers were used to reverse transcribe the RNA input (0.5 to 1 ug). An immunoSEQ multiplex PCR amplified TCR beta CDR3 over 54 Vbeta and 13 Jbeta. TCRdb processed the immunoSEQ multiplex PCR reads anew with MiXCR; each CDR3 protein has one entry. The sample consists of 300,000 to 350,000 distinct CDR3 sequences, roughly nine tenths of them appearing once.

The sequencing sample was made of CD4+ T cells from PBMCs. The chain couples TRBV7-3 to TRBJ2-5; maybe TRBD2 (6 bases). The origin of this receptor is a human donor with multiple sclerosis. The DNA of the CDR3 is TGTGCCAGCAGCACTGAGGGACTTCCACAAGAGACCCAGTACTTC. The encoded protein is CASSTEGLPQETQYF.